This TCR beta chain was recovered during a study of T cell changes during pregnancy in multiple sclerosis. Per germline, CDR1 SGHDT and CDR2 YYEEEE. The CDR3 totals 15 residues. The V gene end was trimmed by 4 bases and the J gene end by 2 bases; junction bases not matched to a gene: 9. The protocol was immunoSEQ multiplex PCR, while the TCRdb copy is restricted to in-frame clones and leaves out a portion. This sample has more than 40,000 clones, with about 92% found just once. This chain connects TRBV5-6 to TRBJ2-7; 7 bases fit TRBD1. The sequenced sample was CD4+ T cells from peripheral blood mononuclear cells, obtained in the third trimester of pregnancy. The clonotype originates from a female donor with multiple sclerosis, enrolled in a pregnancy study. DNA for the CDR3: TGTGCCAGCAGCCGATTCACCGGGACAGCCTACGAGCAGTACTTC. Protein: CASSRFTGTAYEQYF.